A single sample gave rise to the 3 T cell receptor beta chains below, sequenced in a study of T cells expressing NK-cell markers (dated by TCRdb to 2020 to 2022). Library prep was done by 5' RACE. The instrument given in TCRdb is Illumina HiSeq 2000. TCRdb reprocessed the reads; each CDR3 protein sequence makes one entry, and DNA is unavailable. The sample table records about 190,000 distinct CDR3 sequences. The ten largest clones capture 20% of the sample. Source material: blood T cells: a sorted CD56 or NKG2C T cell subset, CD4+ or CD8+ T cells, or bulk PBMC T cells (not recorded which). The receptor set was obtained from a man aged 18-75 years in good health.

V and J are TRBV2 and TRBJ2-7; TCRdb names TRBD1, which stays unverified in the absence of DNA. CDR3 size: 16 residues. Germline V gene data show CDR1 as SNHLY and CDR2 as FYNNEI. The CDR3 sequence is CASSDISRNRDGEQYF.

This chain links TRBV28 with TRBJ1-5; TCRdb selects TRBD1, and the lack of DNA leaves this call unchecked. There are 17 residues in the CDR3. CDR1 and CDR2 (germline): MDHEN, SYDVKM. This chain's CDR3 is CASSGLLGAYSNQPQHF.

The chain has TRBV7-2 and TRBJ1-1; TCRdb designates TRBD1, a call that cannot be tested without DNA. CDR1 SGHTA and CDR2 FQGNSA come from the germline V gene. The CDR3 extends over 17 amino acids. This chain's CDR3 is CASSPTAQGVRIAEAFF.